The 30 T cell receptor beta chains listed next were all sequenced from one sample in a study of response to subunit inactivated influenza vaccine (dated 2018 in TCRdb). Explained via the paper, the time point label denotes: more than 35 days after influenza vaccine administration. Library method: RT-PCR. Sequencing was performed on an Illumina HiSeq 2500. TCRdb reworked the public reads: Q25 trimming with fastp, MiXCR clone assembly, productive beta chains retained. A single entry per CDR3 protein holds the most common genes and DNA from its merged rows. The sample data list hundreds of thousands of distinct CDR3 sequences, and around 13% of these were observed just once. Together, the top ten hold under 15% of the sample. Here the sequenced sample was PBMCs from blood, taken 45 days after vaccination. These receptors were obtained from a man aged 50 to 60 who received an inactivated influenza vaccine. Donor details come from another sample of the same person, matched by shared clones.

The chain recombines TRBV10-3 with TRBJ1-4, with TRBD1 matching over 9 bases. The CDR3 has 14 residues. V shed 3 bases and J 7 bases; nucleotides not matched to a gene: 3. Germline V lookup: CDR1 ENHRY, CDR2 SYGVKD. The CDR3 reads CAISEGQGSEKLFF. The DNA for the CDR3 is TGTGCCATCAGTGAAGGACAGGGGTCTGAAAAACTGTTTTTT.

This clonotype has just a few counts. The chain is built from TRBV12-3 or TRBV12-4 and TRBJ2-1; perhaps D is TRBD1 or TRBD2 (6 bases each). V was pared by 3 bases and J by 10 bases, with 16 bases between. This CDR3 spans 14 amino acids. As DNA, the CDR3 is TGTGCCAGCAGTTTTTTCGGGGGCGCGGGGGAGCAGTTCTTC. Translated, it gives CASSFFGGAGEQFF.

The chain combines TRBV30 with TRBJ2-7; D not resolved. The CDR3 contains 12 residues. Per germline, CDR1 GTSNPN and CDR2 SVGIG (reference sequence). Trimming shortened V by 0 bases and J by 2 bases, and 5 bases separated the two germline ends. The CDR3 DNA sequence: TGTGCCTGGAGTGTACGGACCTACGAGCAGTACTTC. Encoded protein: CAWSVRTYEQYF.

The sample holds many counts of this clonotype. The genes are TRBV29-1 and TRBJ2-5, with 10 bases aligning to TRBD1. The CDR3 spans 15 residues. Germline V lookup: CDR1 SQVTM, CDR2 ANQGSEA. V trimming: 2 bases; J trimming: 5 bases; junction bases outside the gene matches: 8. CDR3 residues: CSVELRGQGPETQYF. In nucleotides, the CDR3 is TGCAGCGTTGAATTGCGGGGACAGGGGCCGGAGACCCAGTACTTC. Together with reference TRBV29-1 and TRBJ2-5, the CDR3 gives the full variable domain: SAVISQKPSRDICQRGTSLTIQCQVDSQVTMMFWYRQQPGQSLTLIATANQGSEATYESGFVIDKFPISRPNLTFSTLTVSNMSPEDSSIYLCSVELRGQGPETQYFGPGTRLLVL.

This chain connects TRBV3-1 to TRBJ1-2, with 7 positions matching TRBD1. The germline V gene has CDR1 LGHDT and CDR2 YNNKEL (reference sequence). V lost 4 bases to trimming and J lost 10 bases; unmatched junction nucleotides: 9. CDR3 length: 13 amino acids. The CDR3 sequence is CASSRRDRGLYTF. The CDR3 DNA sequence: TGTGCCAGCAGCCGCCGGGACAGAGGGCTCTACACCTTC.

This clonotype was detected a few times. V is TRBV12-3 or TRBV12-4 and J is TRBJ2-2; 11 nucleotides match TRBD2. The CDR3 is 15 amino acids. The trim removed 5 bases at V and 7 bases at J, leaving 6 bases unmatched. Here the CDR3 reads CASSETSGRDGELFF. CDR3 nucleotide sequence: TGTGCCAGCAGTGAAACTAGCGGGAGAGACGGGGAGCTGTTTTTT.

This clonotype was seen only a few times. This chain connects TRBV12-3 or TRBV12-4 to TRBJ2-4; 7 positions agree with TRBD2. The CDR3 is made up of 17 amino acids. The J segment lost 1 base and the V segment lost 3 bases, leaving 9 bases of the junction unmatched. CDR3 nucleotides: TGTGCCAGCAGTTTGTCCTCTGAACTAGCGGCCAAAAACATTCAGTACTTC. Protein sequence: CASSLSSELAAKNIQYF.

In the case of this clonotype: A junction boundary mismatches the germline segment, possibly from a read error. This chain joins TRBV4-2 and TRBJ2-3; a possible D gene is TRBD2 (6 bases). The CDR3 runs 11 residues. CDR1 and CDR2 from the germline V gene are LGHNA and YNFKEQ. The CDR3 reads CASSLSGKVHF. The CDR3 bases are TGTGCCAGCAGCCTTAGCGGAAAAGTGCATTTT.

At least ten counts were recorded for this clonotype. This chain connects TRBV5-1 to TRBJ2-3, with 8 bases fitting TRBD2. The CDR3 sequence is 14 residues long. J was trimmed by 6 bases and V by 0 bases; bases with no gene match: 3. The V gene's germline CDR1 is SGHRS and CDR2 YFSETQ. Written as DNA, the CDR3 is TGCGCCAGCAGCTTGGTAGCGGGAATGGATACGCAGTATTTT. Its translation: CASSLVAGMDTQYF.

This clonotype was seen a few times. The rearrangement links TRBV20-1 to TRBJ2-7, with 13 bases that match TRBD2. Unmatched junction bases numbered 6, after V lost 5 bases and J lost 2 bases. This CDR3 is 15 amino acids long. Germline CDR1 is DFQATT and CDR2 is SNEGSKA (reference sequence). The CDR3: CSASGLAGLAYEQYF. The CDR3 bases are TGCAGTGCTTCGGGACTAGCGGGATTAGCCTACGAGCAGTACTTC.

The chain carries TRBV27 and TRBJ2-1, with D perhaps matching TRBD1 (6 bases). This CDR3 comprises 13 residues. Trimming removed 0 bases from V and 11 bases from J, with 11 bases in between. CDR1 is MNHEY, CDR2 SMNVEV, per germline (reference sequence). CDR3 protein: CASSLSQTGKQFF. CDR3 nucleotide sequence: TGTGCCAGCAGTTTATCGCAAACAGGGAAGCAGTTCTTC.

The CDR3 here is CASSNLAGVISGELFF. Written as DNA, the CDR3 is TGTGCCAGCAGTAACCTAGCGGGAGTAATTTCCGGGGAGCTGTTTTTT. The chain is built from TRBV6-2 or TRBV6-3 and TRBJ2-2, with TRBD2 identical over 10 bases. CDR3 length: 16 residues. Trimming removed 5 bases from V and 6 bases from J; junction bases left unmatched: 9. Germline values: CDR1 MNHEY, CDR2 SVGEGT.

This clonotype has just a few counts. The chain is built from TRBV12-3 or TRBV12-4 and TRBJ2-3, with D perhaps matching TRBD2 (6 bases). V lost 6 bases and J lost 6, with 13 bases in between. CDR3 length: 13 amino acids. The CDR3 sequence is CASRRAGTDTQYF. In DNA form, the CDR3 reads TGTGCCAGCAGGCGGGCGGGGACCGATACGCAGTATTTT.

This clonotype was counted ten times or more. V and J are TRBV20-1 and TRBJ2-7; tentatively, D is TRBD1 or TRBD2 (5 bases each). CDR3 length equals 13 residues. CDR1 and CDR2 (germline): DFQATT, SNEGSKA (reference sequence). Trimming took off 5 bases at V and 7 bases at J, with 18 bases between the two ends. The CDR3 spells CSAFIGEGGEQYF. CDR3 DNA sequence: TGCAGTGCTTTCATAGGGGAAGGCGGGGAGCAGTACTTC.

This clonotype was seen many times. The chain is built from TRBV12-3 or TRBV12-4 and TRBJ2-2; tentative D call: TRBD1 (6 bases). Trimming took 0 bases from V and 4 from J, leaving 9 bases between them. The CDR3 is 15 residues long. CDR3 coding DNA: TGTGCCAGCAGTTTAGCCCAGGGGTCCACCGGGGAGCTGTTTTTT. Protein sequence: CASSLAQGSTGELFF.

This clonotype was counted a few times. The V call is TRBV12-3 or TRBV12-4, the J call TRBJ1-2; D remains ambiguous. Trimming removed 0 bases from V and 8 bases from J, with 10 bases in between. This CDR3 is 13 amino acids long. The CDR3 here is CASSLAGSRGYTF. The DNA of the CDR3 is TGTGCCAGCAGTTTAGCGGGGTCCCGAGGCTACACCTTC.

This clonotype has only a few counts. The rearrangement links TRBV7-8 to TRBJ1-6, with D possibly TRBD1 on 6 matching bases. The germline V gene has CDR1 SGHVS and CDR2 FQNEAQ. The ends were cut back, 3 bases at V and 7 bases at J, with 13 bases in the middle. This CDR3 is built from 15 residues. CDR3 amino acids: CASSFIGTGNSPLHF. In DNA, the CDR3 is TGTGCCAGCAGCTTCATAGGTACAGGGAATTCACCCCTCCACTTT. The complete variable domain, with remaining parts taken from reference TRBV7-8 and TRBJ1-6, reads GAGVSQSPRYKVAKRGQDVALRCDPISGHVSLFWYQQALGQGPEFLTYFQNEAQLDKSGLPSDRFFAERPEGSVSTLKIQRTQQEDSAVYLCASSFIGTGNSPLHFGNGTRLTVT.

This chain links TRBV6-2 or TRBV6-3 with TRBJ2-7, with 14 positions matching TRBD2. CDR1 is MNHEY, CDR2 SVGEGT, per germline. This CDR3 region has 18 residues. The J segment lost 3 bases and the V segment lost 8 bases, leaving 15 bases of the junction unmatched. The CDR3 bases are TGTGCCAGCGGGATAAGACCCGGGACTAGCGGGGGAAGCTACGAGCAGTACTTC. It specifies CASGIRPGTSGGSYEQYF.

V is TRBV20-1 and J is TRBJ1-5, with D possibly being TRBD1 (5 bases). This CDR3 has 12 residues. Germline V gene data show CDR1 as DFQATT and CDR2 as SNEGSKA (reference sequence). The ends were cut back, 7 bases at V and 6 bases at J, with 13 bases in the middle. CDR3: CSVAGTSQPQHF. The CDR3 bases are TGCAGTGTCGCAGGGACCAGTCAGCCCCAGCATTTT.

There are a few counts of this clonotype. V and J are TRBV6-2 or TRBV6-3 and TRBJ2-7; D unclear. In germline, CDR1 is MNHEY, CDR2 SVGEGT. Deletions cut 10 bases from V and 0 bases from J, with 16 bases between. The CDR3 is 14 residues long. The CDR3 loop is CATAPPRSSYEQYF. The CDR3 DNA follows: TGTGCCACCGCCCCCCCCCGGAGCTCCTACGAGCAGTACTTC.

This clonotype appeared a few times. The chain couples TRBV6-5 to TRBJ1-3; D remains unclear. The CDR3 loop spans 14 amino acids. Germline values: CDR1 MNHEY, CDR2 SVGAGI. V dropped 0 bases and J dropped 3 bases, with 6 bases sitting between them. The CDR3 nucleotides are TGTGCCAGCAGTTACTCTTTAGGTGGAAACACCATATATTTT. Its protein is CASSYSLGGNTIYF.

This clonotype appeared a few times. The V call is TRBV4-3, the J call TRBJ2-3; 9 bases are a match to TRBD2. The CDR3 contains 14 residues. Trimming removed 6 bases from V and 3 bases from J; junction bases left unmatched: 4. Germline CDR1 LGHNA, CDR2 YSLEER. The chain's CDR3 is CASSWSGRTDTQYF. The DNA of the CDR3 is TGCGCCAGCAGTTGGAGCGGGAGGACAGATACGCAGTATTTT.

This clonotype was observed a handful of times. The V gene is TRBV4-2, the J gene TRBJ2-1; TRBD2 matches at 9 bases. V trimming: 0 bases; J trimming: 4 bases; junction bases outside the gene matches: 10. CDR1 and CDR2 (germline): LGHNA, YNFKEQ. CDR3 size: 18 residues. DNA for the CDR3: TGTGCCAGCAGCCAAGATCTCAGTCTAGCGGGGTGGTACAATGAGCAGTTCTTC. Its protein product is CASSQDLSLAGWYNEQFF.

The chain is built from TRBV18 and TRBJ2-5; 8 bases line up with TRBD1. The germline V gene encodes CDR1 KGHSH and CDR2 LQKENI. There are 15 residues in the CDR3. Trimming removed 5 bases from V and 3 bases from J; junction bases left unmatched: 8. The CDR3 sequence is CASSRGQAAKETQYF. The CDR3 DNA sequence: TGTGCCAGCTCAAGGGGACAGGCTGCGAAAGAGACCCAGTACTTC.

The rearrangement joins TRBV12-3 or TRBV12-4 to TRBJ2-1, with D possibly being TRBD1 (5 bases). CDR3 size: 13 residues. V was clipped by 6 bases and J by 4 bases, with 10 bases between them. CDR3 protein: CASRETVYNEQFF. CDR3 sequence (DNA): TGTGCCAGCAGAGAGACAGTGTACAATGAGCAGTTCTTC.

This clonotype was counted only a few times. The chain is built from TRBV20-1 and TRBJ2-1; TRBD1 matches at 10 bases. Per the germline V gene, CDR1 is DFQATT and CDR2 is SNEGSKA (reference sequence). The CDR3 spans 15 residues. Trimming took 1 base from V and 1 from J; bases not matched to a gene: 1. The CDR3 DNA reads TGCAGTGCTAGAGGGACAGGGGGATCCTACAATGAGCAGTTCTTC. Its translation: CSARGTGGSYNEQFF.

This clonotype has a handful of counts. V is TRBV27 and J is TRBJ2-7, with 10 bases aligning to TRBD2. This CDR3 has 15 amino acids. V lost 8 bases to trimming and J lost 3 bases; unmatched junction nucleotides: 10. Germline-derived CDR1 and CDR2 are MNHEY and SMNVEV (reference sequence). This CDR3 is CASSSFLAGVYEQYF. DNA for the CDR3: TGTGCCAGCTCCTCCTTTCTAGCGGGGGTCTACGAGCAGTACTTC.

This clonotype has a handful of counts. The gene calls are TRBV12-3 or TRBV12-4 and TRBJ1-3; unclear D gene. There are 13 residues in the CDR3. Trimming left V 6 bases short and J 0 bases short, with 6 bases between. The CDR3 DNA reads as TGTGCCAGCAGCCGTTCCTCTGGAAACACCATATATTTT. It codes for CASSRSSGNTIYF.

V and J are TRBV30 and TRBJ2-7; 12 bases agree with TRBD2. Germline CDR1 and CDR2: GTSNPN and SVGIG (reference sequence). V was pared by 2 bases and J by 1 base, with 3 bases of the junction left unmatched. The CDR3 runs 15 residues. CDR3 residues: CAWSTTSGGSYEQYF. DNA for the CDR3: TGTGCCTGGAGTACCACTAGCGGGGGGTCCTACGAGCAGTACTTC.

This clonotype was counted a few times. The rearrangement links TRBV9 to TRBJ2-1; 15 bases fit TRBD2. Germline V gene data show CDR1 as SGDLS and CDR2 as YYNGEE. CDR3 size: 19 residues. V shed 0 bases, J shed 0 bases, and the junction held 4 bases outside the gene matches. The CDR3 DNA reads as TGTGCCAGCAGCGTAGTTGGGACTAGCGGGAGGAGCTCCTACAATGAGCAGTTCTTC. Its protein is CASSVVGTSGRSSYNEQFF.